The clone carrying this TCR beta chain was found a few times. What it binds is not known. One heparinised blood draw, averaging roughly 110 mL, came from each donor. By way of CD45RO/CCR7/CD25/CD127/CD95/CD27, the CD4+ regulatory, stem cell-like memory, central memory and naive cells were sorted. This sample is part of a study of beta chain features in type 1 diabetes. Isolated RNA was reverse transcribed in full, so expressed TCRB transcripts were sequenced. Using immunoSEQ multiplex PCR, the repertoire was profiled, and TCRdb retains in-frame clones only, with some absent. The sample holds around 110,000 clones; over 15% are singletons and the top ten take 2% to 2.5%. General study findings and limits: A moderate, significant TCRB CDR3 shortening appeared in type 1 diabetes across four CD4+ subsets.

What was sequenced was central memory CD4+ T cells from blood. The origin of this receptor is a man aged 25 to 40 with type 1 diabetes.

The CDR3 sequence is CAWTKGSNEQFF. CDR3 DNA: TGTGCCTGGACTAAGGGGTCCAATGAGCAGTTCTTC. This chain links TRBV30 with TRBJ2-1; D is possibly TRBD1 (5 bases). Trimming stripped 4 bases from V and 6 bases from J, with 10 bases between. Germline lookup yields CDR1 GTSNPN and CDR2 SVGIG (reference sequence). The CDR3 is 12 residues long.